This entry lists 9 T cell receptor beta chains sequenced from one sample in a study of graft-versus-host responses after intestinal transplantation. Plating of around 200,000 CFSE-labeled responder cells was done together with around 200,000 irradiated, violet-dye-labeled stimulator cells. Assay used: immunoSEQ multiplex PCR; TCRdb lists only in-frame clones, some missing. This sample carries tens of thousands of clones, around 43% of them seen once, and the ten largest clones take 1.2% to 1.5%. Source: alloreactive CD8+ T cells from a mixed lymphocyte reaction culture, taken before transplantation. Indicated subset: CFSE-low proliferating T cells sorted from roughly 6-day pre-transplant mixed lymphocyte reaction (GvH or HvG direction). These receptors originate from a human patient who was an organ donor for intestinal transplantation.

V and J are TRBV7-6 and TRBJ2-2; possibly TRBD2 for D (5 bases). The germline CDR1 and CDR2 sequences are SGHVS and FNYEAQ. The CDR3 runs to 17 residues. Trimming removed 1 base from V and 1 base from J, with 13 bases in between. The CDR3 DNA follows: TGTGCCAGCAGCTTAGACCCCTTCCGGGGGAACACCGGGGAGCTGTTTTTT. Residues: CASSLDPFRGNTGELFF.

In its sample, this clone was seen once. J is TRBJ1-1 and V is TRBV7-4, with D perhaps TRBD1 (6 bases). The germline gives CDR1 SGHVT, CDR2 SQSDAQ. This CDR3 region has 14 residues. Trimming stripped 4 bases from V and 7 bases from J, with 16 bases between. The CDR3 here is CASSSPAGEGEAFF. CDR3 coding DNA: TGTGCCAGCAGCTCGCCGGCAGGGGAGGGTGAAGCTTTCTTT.

This clone was detected a few times. V and J are TRBV4-1 and TRBJ2-7, with D possibly being TRBD1 (6 bases). The CDR3 is 15 residues long. Per germline, CDR1 MGHRA and CDR2 YSYEKL. With 1 base removed from V and 0 bases from J, the gap between germline ends came to 10 bases. As DNA, the CDR3 is TGCGCCAGCAGCCAAGTCACAGGGATCTCCTACGAGCAGTACTTC. As protein: CASSQVTGISYEQYF.

The rearrangement links TRBV20-1 to TRBJ1-2; D not resolved. CDR1 and CDR2 (germline): DFQATT, SNEGSKA (reference sequence). Trimming left V 5 bases short and J 4 bases short, with 5 bases between. The CDR3 is 10 amino acids. This chain's CDR3 is CSADVYGYTF. In DNA, the CDR3 is TGCAGTGCTGACGTCTATGGCTACACCTTC.

J is TRBJ2-3 and V is TRBV5-4; D is unclear. The CDR3 runs 14 residues. CDR1 SGHNT and CDR2 YYREEE come from the germline V gene (reference sequence). The V end lost 4 bases, the J end lost 6 bases, and 15 bases lay between the germline ends. CDR3 in DNA: TGTGCCAGCAGCCGCCCCCCTAGGTTTGATACGCAGTATTTT. As protein: CASSRPPRFDTQYF.

This chain links TRBV27 with TRBJ1-1, with unresolved D. There are 13 residues in the CDR3. In germline, CDR1 is MNHEY, CDR2 SMNVEV (reference sequence). Between the trimmed V and J ends, which lost 4 bases and 3 bases, there was a span of 9 bases. This chain's CDR3 is CASSWGGDTEAFF. The CDR3 nucleotides read TGTGCCAGCAGTTGGGGAGGAGACACTGAAGCTTTCTTT.

There are a few counts of this clone. V is TRBV30 and J is TRBJ2-7, with D unresolved. V lost 0 bases, J lost 2 bases, and 11 bases lay in between. Germline CDR1 GTSNPN, CDR2 SVGIG (reference sequence). CDR3 length: 14 residues. The CDR3 DNA follows: TGTGCCTGGAGTGTCCTGGGTCCGACCTACGAGCAGTACTTC. It encodes CAWSVLGPTYEQYF.

The chain employs TRBV18 and TRBJ2-3; D gene uncertain. Between the trimmed V and J ends, which lost 6 bases and 3 bases, there was a span of 10 bases. There are 13 residues in the CDR3. Per the germline V gene, CDR1 is KGHSH and CDR2 is LQKENI. The CDR3 protein is CASSPSTTDTQYF. As DNA, the CDR3 is TGTGCCAGCTCGCCCTCTACTACAGATACGCAGTATTTT.

Only a few counts were recorded for this clone. This rearrangement joins TRBV7-9 to TRBJ1-2, with D unresolved. From germline, CDR1 is SEHNR and CDR2 FQNEAQ (reference sequence). V lost 1 base and J lost 3, with 12 bases in between. This CDR3 is 15 amino acids long. The CDR3 loop reads CASSLGARRDYGYTF. Written as DNA, the CDR3 is TGTGCCAGCAGCTTAGGGGCAAGGAGGGACTATGGCTACACCTTC.